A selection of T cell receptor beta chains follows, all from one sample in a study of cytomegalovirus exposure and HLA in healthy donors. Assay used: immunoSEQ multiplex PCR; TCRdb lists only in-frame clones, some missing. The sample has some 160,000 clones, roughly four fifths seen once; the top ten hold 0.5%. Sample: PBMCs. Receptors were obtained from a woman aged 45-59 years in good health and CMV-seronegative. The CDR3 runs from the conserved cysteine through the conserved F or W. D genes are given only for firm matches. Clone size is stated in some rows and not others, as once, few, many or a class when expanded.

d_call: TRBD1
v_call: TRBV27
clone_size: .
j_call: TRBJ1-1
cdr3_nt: TGTGCCAGCAGTTTCAGACAGGGTCTTGAAGCTTTCTTT
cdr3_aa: CASSFRQGLEAFF

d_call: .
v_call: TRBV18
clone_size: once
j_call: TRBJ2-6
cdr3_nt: TGTGCCAGCTACTCCACAGCCGGGGCCAACGTCCTGACTTTC
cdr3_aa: CASYSTAGANVLTF

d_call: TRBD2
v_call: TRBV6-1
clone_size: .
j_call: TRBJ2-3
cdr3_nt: TGTGCCAGCAGTGCCCTAGCGGGGGGGCAGGATACGCAGTATTTT
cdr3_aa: CASSALAGGQDTQYF

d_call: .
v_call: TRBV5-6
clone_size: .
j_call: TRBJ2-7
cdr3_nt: TGTGCCAGCAGCTTTGGCAGCGTCTACGAGCAGTACTTC
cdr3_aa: CASSFGSVYEQYF

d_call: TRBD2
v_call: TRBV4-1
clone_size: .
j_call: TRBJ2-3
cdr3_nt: TGCGCCAGCAGCCAAGTGTTGCGGGAGGGCGGAGCAGATACGCAGTATTTT
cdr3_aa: CASSQVLREGGADTQYF

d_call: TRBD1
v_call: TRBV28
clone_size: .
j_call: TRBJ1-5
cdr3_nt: TGTGCCAGCAGAAAAACAGGGGTTCAGCCCCAGCATTTT
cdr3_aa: CASRKTGVQPQHF

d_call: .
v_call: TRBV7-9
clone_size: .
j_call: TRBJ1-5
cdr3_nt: TGTGCCAGCAGCTTCGGTGGCAATCAGCCCCAGCATTTT
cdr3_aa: CASSFGGNQPQHF

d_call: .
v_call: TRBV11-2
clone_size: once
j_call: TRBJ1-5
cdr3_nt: TGTGCCAGCAGCCAAAGCGGTTCCAGCAATCAGCCCCAGCATTTT
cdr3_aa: CASSQSGSSNQPQHF

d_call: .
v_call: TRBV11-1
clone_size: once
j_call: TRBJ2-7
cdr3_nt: TGTGCCAGCAGCTTAGAGACAGGACTAGCCTACGAGCAGTACTTC
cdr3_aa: CASSLETGLAYEQYF

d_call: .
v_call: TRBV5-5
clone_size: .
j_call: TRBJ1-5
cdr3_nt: TGTGCCAGCAGCTTAACGGGATGGCAGCCCCAGCATTTT
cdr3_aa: CASSLTGWQPQHF

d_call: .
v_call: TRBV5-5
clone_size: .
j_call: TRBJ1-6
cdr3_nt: TGTGCCAGCAGCCAAGGGGAAAATTCACCCCTCCACTTT
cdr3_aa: CASSQGENSPLHF

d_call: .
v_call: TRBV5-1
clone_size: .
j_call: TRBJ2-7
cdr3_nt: TGCGCCAGCAGCTCACCGACTAGAGGAGACTACGAGCAGTACTTC
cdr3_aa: CASSSPTRGDYEQYF

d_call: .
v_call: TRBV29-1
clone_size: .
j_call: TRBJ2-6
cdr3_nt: TGCAGCGTCCCGCAGGGGGGACGGATCTCTGGGGCCAACGTCCTGACTTTC
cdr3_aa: CSVPQGGRISGANVLTF

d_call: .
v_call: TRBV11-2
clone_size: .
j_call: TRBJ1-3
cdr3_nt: TGTGCCAGCACCAAACAGGGTCTGATGAGGGAGACCATATATTTT
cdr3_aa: CASTKQGLMRETIYF

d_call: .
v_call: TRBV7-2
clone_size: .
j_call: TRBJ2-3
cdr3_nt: TGTGCCAGCAGCTTAACTCTGCCGGGCACAGATACGCAGTATTTT
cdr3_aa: CASSLTLPGTDTQYF

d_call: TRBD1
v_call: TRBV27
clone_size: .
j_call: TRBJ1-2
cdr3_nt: TGTGCCAGCAGGAATCAGGGGGACGGCTACACCTTC
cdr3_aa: CASRNQGDGYTF

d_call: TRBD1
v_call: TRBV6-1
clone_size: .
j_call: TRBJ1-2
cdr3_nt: TGTGCCAGCAGAAACGACAGGGGTAGCTACACCTTC
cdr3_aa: CASRNDRGSYTF

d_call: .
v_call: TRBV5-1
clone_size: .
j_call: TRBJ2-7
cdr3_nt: TGCGCCAGCAGCCTGGGGGCATCCTACGAGCAGTACTTC
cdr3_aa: CASSLGASYEQYF

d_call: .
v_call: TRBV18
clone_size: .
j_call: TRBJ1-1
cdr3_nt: TGTGCCAGCTCACCGGGACAAATCACTGAAGCTTTCTTT
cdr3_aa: CASSPGQITEAFF

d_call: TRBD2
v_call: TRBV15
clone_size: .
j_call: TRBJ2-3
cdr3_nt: TGTGCCACCAGCAGGCTGGGACTATCGGCGACAGATACGCAGTATTTT
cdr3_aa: CATSRLGLSATDTQYF

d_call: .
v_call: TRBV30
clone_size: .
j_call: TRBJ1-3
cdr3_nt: TGTGCCTGGGGAGGTGGAAACACCATATATTTT
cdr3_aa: CAWGGGNTIYF

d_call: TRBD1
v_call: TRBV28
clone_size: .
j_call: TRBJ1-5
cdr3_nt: TGTGCCAGCAGTACCGGACAGGGCTATAATCAGCCCCAGCATTTT
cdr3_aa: CASSTGQGYNQPQHF

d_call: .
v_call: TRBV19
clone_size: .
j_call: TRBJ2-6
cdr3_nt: TGTGCCAGTATAGATCAGGGACTTAACTCTGGGGCCAACGTCCTGACTTTC
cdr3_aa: CASIDQGLNSGANVLTF